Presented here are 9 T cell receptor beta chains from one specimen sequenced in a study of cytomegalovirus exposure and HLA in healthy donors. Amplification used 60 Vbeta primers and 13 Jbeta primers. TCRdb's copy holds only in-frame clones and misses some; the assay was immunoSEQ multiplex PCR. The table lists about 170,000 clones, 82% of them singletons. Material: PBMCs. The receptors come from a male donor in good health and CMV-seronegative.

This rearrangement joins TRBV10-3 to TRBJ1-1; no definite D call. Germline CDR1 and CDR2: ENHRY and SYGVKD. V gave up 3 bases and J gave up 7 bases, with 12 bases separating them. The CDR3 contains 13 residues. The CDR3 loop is CAISDPVRDEAFF. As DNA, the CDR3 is TGTGCCATCAGTGATCCTGTGCGGGATGAAGCTTTCTTT.

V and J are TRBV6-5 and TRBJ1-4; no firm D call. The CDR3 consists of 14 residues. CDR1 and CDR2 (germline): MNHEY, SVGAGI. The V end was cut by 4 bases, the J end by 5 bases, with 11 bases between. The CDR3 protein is CASSLGSRNEKLFF. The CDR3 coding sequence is TGTGCCAGCAGTTTGGGCAGCCGAAATGAAAAACTGTTTTTT.

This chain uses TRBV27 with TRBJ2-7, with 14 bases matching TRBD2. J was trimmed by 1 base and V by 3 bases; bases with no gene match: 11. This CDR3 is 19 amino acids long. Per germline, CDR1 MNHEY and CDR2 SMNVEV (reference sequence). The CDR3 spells CASSFRPGLAGDLSYEQYF. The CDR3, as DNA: TGTGCCAGCAGTTTTCGCCCGGGACTAGCGGGGGATCTATCCTACGAGCAGTACTTC.

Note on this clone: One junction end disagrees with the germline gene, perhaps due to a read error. The CDR3 nucleotides read TGTGTCATCCATGCGGGACAGGGCTCCGGGTATGGCTACACCTTC. Amino acids: CVIHAGQGSGYGYTF. The chain recombines TRBV10-3 with TRBJ1-2; TRBD1 matches 9 bases. CDR1 and CDR2 (germline): ENHRY, SYGVKD. CDR3 size: 15 residues.

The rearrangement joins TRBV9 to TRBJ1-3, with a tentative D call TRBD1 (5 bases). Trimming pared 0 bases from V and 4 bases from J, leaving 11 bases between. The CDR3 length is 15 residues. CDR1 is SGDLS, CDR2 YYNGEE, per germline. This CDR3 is CASSVEEGRGNTIYF. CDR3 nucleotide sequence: TGTGCCAGCAGCGTAGAGGAGGGGAGGGGAAACACCATATATTTT. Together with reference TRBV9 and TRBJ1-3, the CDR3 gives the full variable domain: DSGVTQTPKHLITATGQRVTLRCSPRSGDLSVYWYQQSLDQGLQFLIQYYNGEERAKGNILERFSAQQFPDLHSELNLSSLELGDSALYFCASSVEEGRGNTIYFGEGSWLTVV.

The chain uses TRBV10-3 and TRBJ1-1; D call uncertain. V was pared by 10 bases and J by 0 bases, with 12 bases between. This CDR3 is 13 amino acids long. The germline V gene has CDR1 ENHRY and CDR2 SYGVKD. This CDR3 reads CATKPGVNTEAFF. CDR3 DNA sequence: TGTGCCACTAAGCCCGGGGTGAACACTGAAGCTTTCTTT.

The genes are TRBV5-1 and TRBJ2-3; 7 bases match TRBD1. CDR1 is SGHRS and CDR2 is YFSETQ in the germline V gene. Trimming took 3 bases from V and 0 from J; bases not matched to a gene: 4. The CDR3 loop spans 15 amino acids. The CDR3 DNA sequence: TGCGCCAGCAGCTCGGGGACAGCTAGCACAGATACGCAGTATTTT. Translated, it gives CASSSGTASTDTQYF.

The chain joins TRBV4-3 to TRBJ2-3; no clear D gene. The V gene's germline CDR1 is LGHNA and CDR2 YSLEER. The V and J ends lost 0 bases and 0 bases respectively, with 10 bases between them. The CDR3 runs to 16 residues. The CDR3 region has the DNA TGCGCCAGCAGCCAAGATTATGGCGGTAGCACAGATACGCAGTATTTT. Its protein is CASSQDYGGSTDTQYF.

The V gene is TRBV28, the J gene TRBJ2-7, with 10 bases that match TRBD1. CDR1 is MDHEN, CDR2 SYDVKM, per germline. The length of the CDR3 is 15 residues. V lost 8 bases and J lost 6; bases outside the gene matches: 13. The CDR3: CASGGDRGMLSEQYF. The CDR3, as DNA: TGTGCCAGCGGGGGGGACAGGGGTATGCTTAGCGAGCAGTACTTC.